This is a list of T cell receptor beta chains from one sample in a study of T cell repertoires in aging, cancer and after chemotherapy. TCRdb re-analysed the multiplex PCR reads in MiXCR, keeping a single row per CDR3 protein. Altogether about 13,000 distinct CDR3 sequences are present, 35% to 45% being singletons, with the ten largest covering more than 6.5%. Input material: blood. The receptors derive from a human donor in good health. The donor label of this sample is uncertain. The CDR3 runs from the conserved cysteine through the conserved F or W. Each record gives: CDR3 DNA, CDR3 protein, clone size, V gene, D gene, J gene, CDR3 length. The D gene is left open where the match is weak. Size is stated for part of the rows, as once, few or many counts, or as a class when the clone is expanded.

CDR3nt: TGTGCCAGCAGTCTCTGGGGCGGGTACAATGAGCAGTTCTTC
CDR3aa: CASSLWGGYNEQFF
abundance: .
v_gene: TRBV27
d_gene: .
j_gene: TRBJ2-1
len: 14

CDR3nt: TGTGCCTGGCACCGGGACAGCATTAACTATGGCTACACCTTC
CDR3aa: CAWHRDSINYGYTF
abundance: .
v_gene: TRBV30
d_gene: TRBD1
j_gene: TRBJ1-2
len: 14

CDR3nt: TGTGCCAGCAGTTTAACGGTTTCGGGACACGAAGCAACTAATGAAAAACTGTTTTTT
CDR3aa: CASSLTVSGHEATNEKLFF
abundance: .
v_gene: TRBV27
d_gene: .
j_gene: TRBJ1-4
len: 19

CDR3nt: TGCGCCAGCAGCTTGGTTCTTAGTCCGGGGCGTAGCACCGGGGAGCTGTTTTTT
CDR3aa: CASSLVLSPGRSTGELFF
abundance: .
v_gene: TRBV5-1
d_gene: .
j_gene: TRBJ2-2
len: 18

CDR3nt: TGTGCCAGCAGTTTATGGCTGGACAGCACAGATACGCAGTATTTT
CDR3aa: CASSLWLDSTDTQYF
abundance: .
v_gene: TRBV12-3/TRBV12-4
d_gene: .
j_gene: TRBJ2-3
len: 15

CDR3nt: TGTGCCTGGAGTGTCAAGGTCGGAGACTCTGGAAACACCATATATTTT
CDR3aa: CAWSVKVGDSGNTIYF
abundance: .
v_gene: TRBV30
d_gene: .
j_gene: TRBJ1-3
len: 16

CDR3nt: TGTGCCAGCAGTCCACTAGCAAGCACAGATACGCAGTATTTT
CDR3aa: CASSPLASTDTQYF
abundance: few
v_gene: TRBV6-4
d_gene: .
j_gene: TRBJ2-3
len: 14

CDR3nt: TGTGCCTGGAGCAAGACAGGGGACTATGGCTACACCTTC
CDR3aa: CAWSKTGDYGYTF
abundance: .
v_gene: TRBV30
d_gene: TRBD1
j_gene: TRBJ1-2
len: 13

CDR3nt: TGTGCCAGCAGCTTAGACAGGGGGCGAGAAAAACTGTTTTTT
CDR3aa: CASSLDRGREKLFF
abundance: few
v_gene: TRBV7-2
d_gene: TRBD1
j_gene: TRBJ1-4
len: 14

CDR3nt: TGTGCCACCAGTGATTTTAGGGGAGGAGCCGGGGAGCTGTTTTTT
CDR3aa: CATSDFRGGAGELFF
abundance: .
v_gene: TRBV24-1
d_gene: .
j_gene: TRBJ2-2
len: 15

CDR3nt: TGTGCCACCAGCAGAGGCCAAACGCAAGTAAGGGAGCAGTACTTC
CDR3aa: CATSRGQTQVREQYF
abundance: medium-sized
v_gene: TRBV15
d_gene: .
j_gene: TRBJ2-7
len: 15

CDR3nt: TGTGCCACCGGAGGCCGCCAAGAGACCCAGTACTTC
CDR3aa: CATGGRQETQYF
abundance: few
v_gene: TRBV6-1
d_gene: .
j_gene: TRBJ2-5
len: 12

CDR3nt: TGTGCCAGCAGCCCCCGCCCAGGGGGAGGTGAAAAACTGTTTTTT
CDR3aa: CASSPRPGGGEKLFF
abundance: .
v_gene: TRBV11-3
d_gene: TRBD1
j_gene: TRBJ1-4
len: 15

CDR3nt: TGTGCCAGCAGCCGCGGCAGGAACACCGGGGAGCTGTTTTTT
CDR3aa: CASSRGRNTGELFF
abundance: .
v_gene: TRBV7-2
d_gene: .
j_gene: TRBJ2-2
len: 14

CDR3nt: TGTGCCAGTAGTATCGGACAGGGTAAAGATACGCAGTATTTT
CDR3aa: CASSIGQGKDTQYF
abundance: medium-sized
v_gene: TRBV19
d_gene: TRBD1
j_gene: TRBJ2-3
len: 14

CDR3nt: TGTGCCAGCTCGGCGGACATCAATGAGCAGTTCTTC
CDR3aa: CASSADINEQFF
abundance: few
v_gene: TRBV18
d_gene: .
j_gene: TRBJ2-1
len: 12

CDR3nt: TGTGCCAGCACCCCGGGGGGAGAGACCCAGTACTTC
CDR3aa: CASTPGGETQYF
abundance: .
v_gene: TRBV12-3/TRBV12-4
d_gene: TRBD2
j_gene: TRBJ2-5
len: 12

CDR3nt: TGTGCCAGCAGCCGGGGAGGCACCTACAATGAGCAGTTCTTC
CDR3aa: CASSRGGTYNEQFF
abundance: .
v_gene: TRBV5-6
d_gene: .
j_gene: TRBJ2-1
len: 14

CDR3nt: TGTGCCAGCAGTTTCCGCGGGAGGGATGCAGATACGCAGTATTTT
CDR3aa: CASSFRGRDADTQYF
abundance: few
v_gene: TRBV27
d_gene: TRBD2
j_gene: TRBJ2-3
len: 15

CDR3nt: TGTGCCACCGGCAGTGTCACCGGGGAGCTGTTTTTT
CDR3aa: CATGSVTGELFF
abundance: .
v_gene: TRBV6-6
d_gene: .
j_gene: TRBJ2-2
len: 12

CDR3nt: TGTGCCAGCAGTTTGCGGTACCAAGAGACCCAGTACTTC
CDR3aa: CASSLRYQETQYF
abundance: medium-sized
v_gene: TRBV6-5
d_gene: .
j_gene: TRBJ2-5
len: 13